The 11 T cell receptor beta chains reported below all come from one sample, sequenced in a study of blood T cell repertoires in COVID-19. Repertoires were generated with immunoSEQ multiplex PCR, while TCRdb's copy carries only in-frame clones and drops some. Of approximately 230,000 clones in the sample, 88% were seen once. Material: PBMCs or T cells enriched from blood (not recorded which). The receptors were gathered from a woman in her forties or fifties with acute COVID-19.

The V call is TRBV30, the J call TRBJ1-2, with D tentatively TRBD1 (6 bases). The CDR3 length is 13 residues. The V end was cut by 1 base, the J end by 0 bases, with 6 bases between. Looked up from germline, CDR1 is GTSNPN and CDR2 is SVGIG (reference sequence). The CDR3 sequence: CAWSGTANYGYTF. In DNA, the CDR3 is TGTGCCTGGAGTGGGACAGCTAACTATGGCTACACCTTC.

As concerns this clone: This same CDR3 is encoded by further DNA sequences in the sample. The chain joins TRBV20-1 to TRBJ2-7, with D perhaps matching TRBD1 (7 bases). Germline-derived CDR1 and CDR2 are DFQATT and SNEGSKA (reference sequence). Trimming took 3 bases from V and 1 from J, leaving 22 bases between them. There are 17 residues in the CDR3. The CDR3 coding sequence is TGCAGTGCTAGTCAGTGGGGGGCCGGGACAGCTTCCTACGAGCAGTACTTC. Its translation is CSASQWGAGTASYEQYF.

This clone was observed a few times. One end of the junction is discordant with germline, which a read error may explain. This chain links TRBV6-2 or TRBV6-3 with TRBJ2-7; no clear D gene. This CDR3 is 13 amino acids long. CDR1 and CDR2 from the germline V gene are MNHEY and SVGEGT. The CDR3 loop is CASSYSLPTQIRF. Here the CDR3 DNA reads TGTGCCAGCAGTTACTCGCTACCGACTCAGATTCGCTTC.

V and J are TRBV29-1 and TRBJ1-2, with D hard to call. This CDR3 comprises 15 residues. V was pared by 4 bases and J by 5 bases, with 20 bases between. Germline lookup yields CDR1 SQVTM and CDR2 ANQGSEA. The CDR3 reads CSVGLAHPGRYGYTF. CDR3 nucleotide sequence: TGCAGCGTTGGACTGGCCCACCCCGGGAGGTATGGCTACACCTTC.

The chain recombines TRBV6-6 with TRBJ1-1, with TRBD1 matching over 8 bases. CDR1 and CDR2 (germline): MNHNY, SVGAGI (reference sequence). The CDR3 is made up of 16 amino acids. V lost 6 bases and J lost 8; bases outside the gene matches: 17. The CDR3 nucleotides are TGTGCCAGCAGCCCCTATGGACAGGGACGGGACGGAGAAGCTTTCTTT. It translates to CASSPYGQGRDGEAFF.

The J gene is TRBJ2-1, the V gene TRBV27; D perhaps matches TRBD2 (7 bases). This CDR3 is 15 amino acids long. Germline V gene data show CDR1 as MNHEY and CDR2 as SMNVEV (reference sequence). V was pared by 6 bases and J by 1 base, with 13 bases between. CDR3 nucleotide sequence: TGTGCCAGCAGCCTACGGGGGGCGTCCTACAATGAGCAGTTCTTC. Translated: CASSLRGASYNEQFF.

As concerns this clone: An end of the junction differs from the germline gene, which may be a read error. The chain has TRBV7-9 and TRBJ2-3; D is possibly TRBD1 (5 bases). The length of the CDR3 is 14 residues. From germline, CDR1 is SEHNR and CDR2 FQNEAQ (reference sequence). The DNA of the CDR3 is TGTGCCAGCAGCTTATTGCAGGTTACAGGTACGCAGTATTTT. Encoded protein: CASSLLQVTGTQYF. Combining the CDR3 with reference TRBV7-9 and TRBJ2-3 gives the whole variable domain DTGVSQNPRHKITKRGQNVTFRCDPISEHNRLYWYRQTLGQGPEFLTYFQNEAQLEKSRLLSDRFSAERPKGSFSTLEIQRTEQGDSAMYLCASSLLQVTGTQYFGPGTRLTVL.

The chain carries TRBV19 and TRBJ2-3, with TRBD1 as a possible D gene (6 bases). This CDR3 has 14 residues. Germline V gene lookup returns CDR1 LNHDA and CDR2 SQIVND (reference sequence). Trimming removed 8 bases from V and 2 bases from J, with 14 bases in between. In nucleotides, the CDR3 is TGTGCCAGTCGACCTACAGGGTTCACAGATACGCAGTATTTT. Its protein is CASRPTGFTDTQYF. Full variable domain (rest looked up from reference TRBV19 and TRBJ2-3): DGGITQSPKYLFRKEGQNVTLSCEQNLNHDAMYWYRQDPGQGLRLIYYSQIVNDFQKGDIAEGYSVSREKKESFPLTVTSAQKNPTAFYLCASRPTGFTDTQYFGPGTRLTVL.

The rearrangement uses TRBV7-8 and TRBJ2-2, with TRBD2 as a possible D gene (6 bases). From germline, CDR1 is SGHVS and CDR2 FQNEAQ. Trimming pared 3 bases from V and 0 bases from J, leaving 8 bases between. This CDR3 has 15 residues. In DNA form, the CDR3 reads TGTGCCAGCAGCTTGAGCGGGTCGAACACCGGGGAGCTGTTTTTT. Its translation: CASSLSGSNTGELFF.

The V call is TRBV6-5, the J call TRBJ2-7; 10 nucleotides align to TRBD1. The germline V gene encodes CDR1 MNHEY and CDR2 SVGAGI. The CDR3 is 15 residues long. The ends lost 2 bases at V and 3 bases at J; junction bases unmatched: 4. The CDR3: CASSYERTGGYEQYF. In nucleotides, the CDR3 is TGTGCCAGCAGTTACGAGCGGACAGGGGGCTACGAGCAGTACTTC.

The chain carries TRBV2 and TRBJ2-1; no reliable D call. Between the trimmed V and J ends, which lost 1 base and 4 bases, there was a span of 5 bases. The CDR3 runs to 13 residues. CDR1 is SNHLY, CDR2 FYNNEI, per germline. CDR3 region: CASSEGQYNEQFF. The CDR3 DNA sequence: TGTGCCAGCAGTGAAGGTCAGTACAATGAGCAGTTCTTC.